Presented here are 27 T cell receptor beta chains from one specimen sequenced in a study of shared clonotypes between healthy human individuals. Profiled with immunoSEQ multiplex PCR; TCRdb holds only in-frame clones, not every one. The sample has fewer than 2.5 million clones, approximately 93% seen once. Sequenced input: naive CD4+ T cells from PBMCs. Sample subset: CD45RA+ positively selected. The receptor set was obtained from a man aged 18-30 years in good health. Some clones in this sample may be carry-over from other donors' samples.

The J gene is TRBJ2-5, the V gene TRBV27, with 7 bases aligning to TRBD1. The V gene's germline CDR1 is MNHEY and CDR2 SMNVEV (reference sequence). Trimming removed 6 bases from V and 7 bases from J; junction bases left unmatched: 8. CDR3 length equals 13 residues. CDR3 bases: TGTGCCAGCAGATCCGGGACAGAGGTGACCCAGTACTTC. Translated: CASRSGTEVTQYF.

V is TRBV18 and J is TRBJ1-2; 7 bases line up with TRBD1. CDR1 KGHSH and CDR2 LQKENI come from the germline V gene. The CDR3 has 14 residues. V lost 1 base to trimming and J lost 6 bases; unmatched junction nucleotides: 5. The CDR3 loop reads CASSPLKGADGYTF. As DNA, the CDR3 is TGTGCCAGCTCACCACTCAAGGGGGCGGATGGCTACACCTTC.

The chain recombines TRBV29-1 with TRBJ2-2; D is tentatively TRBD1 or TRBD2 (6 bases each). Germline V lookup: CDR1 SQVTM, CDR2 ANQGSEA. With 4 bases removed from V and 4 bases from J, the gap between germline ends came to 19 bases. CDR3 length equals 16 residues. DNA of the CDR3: TGCAGCGTTGTATTCGCGCCGGGGGCCGGCACCGGGGAGCTGTTTTTT. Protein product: CSVVFAPGAGTGELFF.

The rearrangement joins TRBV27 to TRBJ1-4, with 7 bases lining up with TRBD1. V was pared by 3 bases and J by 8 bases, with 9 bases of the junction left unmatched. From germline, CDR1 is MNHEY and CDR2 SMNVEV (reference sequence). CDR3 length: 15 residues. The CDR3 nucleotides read TGTGCCAGCAGTTTTCGGGGGGACAGCTTCGAAAAACTGTTTTTT. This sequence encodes CASSFRGDSFEKLFF.

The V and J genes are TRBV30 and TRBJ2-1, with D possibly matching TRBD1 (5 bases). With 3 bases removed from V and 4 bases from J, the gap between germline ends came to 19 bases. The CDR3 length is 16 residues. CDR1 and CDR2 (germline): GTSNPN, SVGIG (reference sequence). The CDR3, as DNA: TGTGCCTGGAGCACCTGGGCAGGGAACGTGTACAATGAGCAGTTCTTC. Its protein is CAWSTWAGNVYNEQFF.

The CDR3 loop reads CASSSNAPAPNYGYTF. The CDR3 DNA follows: TGTGCCAGCAGCTCGAATGCGCCAGCTCCTAACTATGGCTACACCTTC. This chain joins TRBV5-6 and TRBJ1-2; D not resolved. With 3 bases removed from V and 0 bases from J, the gap between germline ends came to 15 bases. CDR1 is SGHDT, CDR2 YYEEEE, per germline. The CDR3 covers 16 residues.

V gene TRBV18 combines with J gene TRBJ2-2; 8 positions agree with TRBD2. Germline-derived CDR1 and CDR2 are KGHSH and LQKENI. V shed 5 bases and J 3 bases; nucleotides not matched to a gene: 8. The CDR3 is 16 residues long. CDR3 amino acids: CASSYAGGADTGELFF. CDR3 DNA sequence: TGTGCCAGCTCATACGCCGGGGGGGCGGACACCGGGGAGCTGTTTTTT.

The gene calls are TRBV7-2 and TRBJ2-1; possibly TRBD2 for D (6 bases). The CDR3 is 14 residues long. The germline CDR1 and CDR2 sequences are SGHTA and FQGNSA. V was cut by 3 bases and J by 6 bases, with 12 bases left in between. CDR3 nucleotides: TGTGCCAGCAGCTTCGGGGGAGTCGGCAATGAGCAGTTCTTC. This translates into CASSFGGVGNEQFF.

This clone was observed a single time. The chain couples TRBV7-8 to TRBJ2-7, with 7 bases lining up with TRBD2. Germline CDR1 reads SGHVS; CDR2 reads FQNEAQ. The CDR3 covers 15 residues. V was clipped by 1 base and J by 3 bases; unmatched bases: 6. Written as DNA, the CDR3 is TGTGCCAGCAGCTTAGGGGAGGGAGTGTACTACGAGCAGTACTTC. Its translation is CASSLGEGVYYEQYF.

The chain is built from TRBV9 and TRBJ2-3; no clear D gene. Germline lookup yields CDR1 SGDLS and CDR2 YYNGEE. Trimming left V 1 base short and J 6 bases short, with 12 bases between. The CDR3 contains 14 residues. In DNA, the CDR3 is TGTGCCAGCAGCGTATTTGGGTTTACGGATACGCAGTATTTT. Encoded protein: CASSVFGFTDTQYF. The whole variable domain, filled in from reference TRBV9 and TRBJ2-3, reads DSGVTQTPKHLITATGQRVTLRCSPRSGDLSVYWYQQSLDQGLQFLIQYYNGEERAKGNILERFSAQQFPDLHSELNLSSLELGDSALYFCASSVFGFTDTQYFGPGTRLTVL.

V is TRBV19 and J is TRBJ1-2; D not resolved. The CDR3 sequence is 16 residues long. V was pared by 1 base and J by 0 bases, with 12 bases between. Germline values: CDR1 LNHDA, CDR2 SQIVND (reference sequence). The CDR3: CASSIGRQPTNYGYTF. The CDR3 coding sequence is TGTGCCAGTAGTATAGGTCGGCAACCTACTAACTATGGCTACACCTTC. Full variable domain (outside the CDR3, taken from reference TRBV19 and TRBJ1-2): DGGITQSPKYLFRKEGQNVTLSCEQNLNHDAMYWYRQDPGQGLRLIYYSQIVNDFQKGDIAEGYSVSREKKESFPLTVTSAQKNPTAFYLCASSIGRQPTNYGYTFGSGTRLTVV.

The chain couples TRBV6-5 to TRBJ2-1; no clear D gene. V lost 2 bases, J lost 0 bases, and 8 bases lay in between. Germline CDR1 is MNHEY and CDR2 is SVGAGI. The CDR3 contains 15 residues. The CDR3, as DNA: TGTGCCAGCAGTTACAAGGGTAGCTCCTACAATGAGCAGTTCTTC. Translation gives CASSYKGSSYNEQFF.

The chain's CDR3 is CASSPAPGGSNYGYTF. The DNA of the CDR3 is TGTGCCAGCAGCCCAGCCCCAGGGGGCTCCAACTATGGCTACACCTTC. This chain uses TRBV11-1 with TRBJ1-2; TRBD1 matches 8 bases. The CDR3 is 16 residues long. V lost 5 bases to trimming and J lost 2 bases; unmatched junction nucleotides: 10. Germline lookup yields CDR1 SGHAT and CDR2 FQDESV (reference sequence).

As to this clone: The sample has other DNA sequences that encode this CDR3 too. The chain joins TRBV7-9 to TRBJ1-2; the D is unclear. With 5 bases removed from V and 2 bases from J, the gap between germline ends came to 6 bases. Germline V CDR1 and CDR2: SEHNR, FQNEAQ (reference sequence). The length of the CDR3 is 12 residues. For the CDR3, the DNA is TGTGCCAGCAGCACACCAAACTATGGCTACACCTTC. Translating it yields CASSTPNYGYTF.

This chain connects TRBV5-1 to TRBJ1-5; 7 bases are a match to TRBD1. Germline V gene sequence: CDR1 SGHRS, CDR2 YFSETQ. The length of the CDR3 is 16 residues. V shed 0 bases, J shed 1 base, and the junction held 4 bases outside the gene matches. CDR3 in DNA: TGCGCCAGCAGCTTGGGTTCAGGGGGGAGCAATCAGCCCCAGCATTTT. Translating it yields CASSLGSGGSNQPQHF. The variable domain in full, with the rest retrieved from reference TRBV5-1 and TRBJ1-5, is KAGVTQTPRYLIKTRGQQVTLSCSPISGHRSVSWYQQTPGQGLQFLFEYFSETQRNKGNFPGRFSGRQFSNSRSEMNVSTLELGDSALYLCASSLGSGGSNQPQHFGDGTRLSIL.

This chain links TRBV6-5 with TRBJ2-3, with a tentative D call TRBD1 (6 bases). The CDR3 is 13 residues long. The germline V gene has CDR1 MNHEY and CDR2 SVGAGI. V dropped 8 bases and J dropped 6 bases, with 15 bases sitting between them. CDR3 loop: CASFVGARDTQYF. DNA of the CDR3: TGTGCCAGCTTTGTGGGGGCCCGGGATACGCAGTATTTT.

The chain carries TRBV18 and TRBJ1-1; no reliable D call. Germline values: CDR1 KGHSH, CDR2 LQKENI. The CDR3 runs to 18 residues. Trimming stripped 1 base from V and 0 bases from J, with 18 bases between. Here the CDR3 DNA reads TGTGCCAGCTCACCACTAGCCGGCGGGGAGGTTGTGAACACTGAAGCTTTCTTT. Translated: CASSPLAGGEVVNTEAFF.

The CDR3 region is CASSSEGQNQPQHF. DNA of the CDR3: TGTGCCAGCAGTTCAGAGGGACAAAATCAGCCCCAGCATTTT. The V gene is TRBV28, the J gene TRBJ1-5; D may be TRBD1 (6 bases). CDR3 length: 14 amino acids. Per germline, CDR1 MDHEN and CDR2 SYDVKM. Trimming pared 4 bases from V and 4 bases from J, leaving 11 bases between.

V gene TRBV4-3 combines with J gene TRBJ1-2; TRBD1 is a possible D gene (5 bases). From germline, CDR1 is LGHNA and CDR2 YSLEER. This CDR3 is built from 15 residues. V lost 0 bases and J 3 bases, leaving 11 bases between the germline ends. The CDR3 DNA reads TGCGCCAGCAGCCAAGATCTGGGGGGGGACTATGGCTACACCTTC. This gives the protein CASSQDLGGDYGYTF.

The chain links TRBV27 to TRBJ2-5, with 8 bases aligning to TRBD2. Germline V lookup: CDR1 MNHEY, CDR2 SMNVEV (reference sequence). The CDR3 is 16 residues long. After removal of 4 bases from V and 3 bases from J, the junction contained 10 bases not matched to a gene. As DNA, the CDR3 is TGTGCCAGCAGTTCAAACACAGCGGGAGTGGAAGAGACCCAGTACTTC. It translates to CASSSNTAGVEETQYF.

The CDR3 coding sequence is TGTGCCAGCAGTACAAACAGGGGAAGCACTGAAGCTTTCTTT. Protein sequence: CASSTNRGSTEAFF. This sequence joins TRBV6-6 and TRBJ1-1; 7 bases fit TRBD1. V lost 5 bases to trimming and J lost 4 bases; unmatched junction nucleotides: 7. This CDR3 spans 14 amino acids. Germline V gene lookup returns CDR1 MNHNY and CDR2 SVGAGI (reference sequence).

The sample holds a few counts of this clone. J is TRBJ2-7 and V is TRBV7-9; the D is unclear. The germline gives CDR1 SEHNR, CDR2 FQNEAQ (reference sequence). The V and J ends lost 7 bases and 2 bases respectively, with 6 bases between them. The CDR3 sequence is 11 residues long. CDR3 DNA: TGTGCCAGCACGGATACCTACGAGCAGTACTTC. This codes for CASTDTYEQYF. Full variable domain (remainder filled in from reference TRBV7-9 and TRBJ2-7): DTGVSQNPRHKITKRGQNVTFRCDPISEHNRLYWYRQTLGQGPEFLTYFQNEAQLEKSRLLSDRFSAERPKGSFSTLEIQRTEQGDSAMYLCASTDTYEQYFGPGTRLTVT.

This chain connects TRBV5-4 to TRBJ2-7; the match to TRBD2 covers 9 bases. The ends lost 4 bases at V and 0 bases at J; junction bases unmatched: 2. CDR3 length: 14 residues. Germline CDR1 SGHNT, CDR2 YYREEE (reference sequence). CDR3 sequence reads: CASSPTSGSYEQYF. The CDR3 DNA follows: TGTGCCAGCAGCCCGACTAGCGGCTCCTACGAGCAGTACTTC. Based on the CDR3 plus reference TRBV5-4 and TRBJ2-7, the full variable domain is ETGVTQSPTHLIKTRGQQVTLRCSSQSGHNTVSWYQQALGQGPQFIFQYYREEENGRGNFPPRFSGLQFPNYSSELNVNALELDDSALYLCASSPTSGSYEQYFGPGTRLTVT.

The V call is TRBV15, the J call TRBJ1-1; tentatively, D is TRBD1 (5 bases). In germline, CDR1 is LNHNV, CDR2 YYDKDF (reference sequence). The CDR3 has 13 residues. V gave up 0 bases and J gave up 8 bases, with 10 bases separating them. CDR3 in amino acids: CATSRDGRDEAFF. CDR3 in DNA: TGTGCCACCAGCAGAGACGGACGGGACGAAGCTTTCTTT.

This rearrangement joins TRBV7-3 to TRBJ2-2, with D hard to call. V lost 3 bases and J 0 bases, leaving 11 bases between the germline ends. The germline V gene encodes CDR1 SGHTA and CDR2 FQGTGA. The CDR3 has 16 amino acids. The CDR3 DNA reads TGTGCCAGCAGCTTCCTAAACGCTCCGAACACCGGGGAGCTGTTTTTT. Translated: CASSFLNAPNTGELFF.

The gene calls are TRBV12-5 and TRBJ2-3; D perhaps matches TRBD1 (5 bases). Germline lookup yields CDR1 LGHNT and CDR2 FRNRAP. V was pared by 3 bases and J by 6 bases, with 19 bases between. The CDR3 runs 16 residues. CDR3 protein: CASGFGIAGPRDTQYF. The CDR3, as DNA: TGTGCTAGTGGTTTTGGGATAGCAGGGCCTAGGGATACGCAGTATTTT.

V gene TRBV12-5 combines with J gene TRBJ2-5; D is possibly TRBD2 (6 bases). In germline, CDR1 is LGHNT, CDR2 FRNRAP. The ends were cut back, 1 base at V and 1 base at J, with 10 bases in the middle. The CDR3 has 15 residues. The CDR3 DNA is TGTGCTAGTGGTTTGGACAACGGGGGCCAAGAGACCCAGTACTTC. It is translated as CASGLDNGGQETQYF. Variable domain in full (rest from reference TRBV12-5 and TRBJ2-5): DARVTQTPRHKVTEMGQEVTMRCQPILGHNTVFWYRQTMMQGLELLAYFRNRAPLDDSGMPKDRFSAEMPDATLATLKIQPSEPRDSAVYFCASGLDNGGQETQYFGPGTRLLVL.